The T cell receptor beta chain under discussion was sequenced for a study of metastatic and nonmetastatic thyroid tumors. Study-wide background: The comparison covered peripheral blood and tumor or nodule tissue in malignant and benign thyroid patients.

Patients underwent thyroid surgery, and none had received any treatment before it. This CDR3 is built from 15 residues. V lost 3 bases, J lost 2 bases, and 14 bases lay in between. Germline-derived CDR1 and CDR2 are MDHEN and SYDVKM. TCRdb ran MiXCR on the PCR reads. The sample records 5,300 or so clones, 30% to 40% being singletons. The specimen was adjacent normal tissue. The origin of this receptor is a female donor with papillary thyroid cancer or a benign thyroid nodule (not recorded which). Some clones in this sample may be carry-over from other donors' samples. This rearrangement joins TRBV28 to TRBJ2-7; no reliable D call. CDR3 nucleotides: TGTGCCAGCAGTTTCCATAACCCAGCCACCTACGAGCAGTACTTC. Translated: CASSFHNPATYEQYF.